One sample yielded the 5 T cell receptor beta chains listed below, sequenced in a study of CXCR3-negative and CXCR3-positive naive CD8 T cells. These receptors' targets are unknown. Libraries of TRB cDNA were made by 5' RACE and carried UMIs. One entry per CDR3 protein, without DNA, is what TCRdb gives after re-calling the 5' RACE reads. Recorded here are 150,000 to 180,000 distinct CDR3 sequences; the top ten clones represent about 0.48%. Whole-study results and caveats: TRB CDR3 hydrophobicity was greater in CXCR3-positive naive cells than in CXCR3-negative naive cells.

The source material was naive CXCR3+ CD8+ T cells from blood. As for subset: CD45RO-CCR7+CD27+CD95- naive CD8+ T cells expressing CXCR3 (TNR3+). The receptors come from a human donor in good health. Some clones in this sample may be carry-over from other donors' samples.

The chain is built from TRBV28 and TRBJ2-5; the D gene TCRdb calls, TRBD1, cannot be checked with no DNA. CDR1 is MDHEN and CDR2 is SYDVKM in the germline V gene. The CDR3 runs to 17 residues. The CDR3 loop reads CASSFPHMTGGRETQYF.

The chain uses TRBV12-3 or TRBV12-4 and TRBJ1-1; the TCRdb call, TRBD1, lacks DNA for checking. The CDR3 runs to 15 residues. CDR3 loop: CASSLGQGSVTEAFF.

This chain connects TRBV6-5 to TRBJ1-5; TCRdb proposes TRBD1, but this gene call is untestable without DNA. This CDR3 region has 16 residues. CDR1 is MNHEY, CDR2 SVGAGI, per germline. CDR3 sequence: CASSSGGPRPNQPQHF.

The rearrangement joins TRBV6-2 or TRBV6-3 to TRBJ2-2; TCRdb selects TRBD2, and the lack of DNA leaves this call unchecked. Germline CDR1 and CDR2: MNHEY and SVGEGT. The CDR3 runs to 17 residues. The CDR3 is CASSRPLAGVGTGELFF.

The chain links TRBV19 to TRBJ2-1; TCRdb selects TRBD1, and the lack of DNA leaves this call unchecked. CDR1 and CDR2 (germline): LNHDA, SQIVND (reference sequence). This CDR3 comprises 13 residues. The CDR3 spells CASSPRPAWEQFF.